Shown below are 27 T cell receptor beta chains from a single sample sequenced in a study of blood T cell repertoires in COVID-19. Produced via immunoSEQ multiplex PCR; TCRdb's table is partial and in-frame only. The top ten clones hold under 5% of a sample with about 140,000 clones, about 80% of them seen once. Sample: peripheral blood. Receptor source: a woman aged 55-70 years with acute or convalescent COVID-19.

CDR3 bases: TGTGCCAGCAGCGTAGAGCAAGTACCCCATGAGCAGTTCTTC. The encoded protein is CASSVEQVPHEQFF. The V and J genes are TRBV9 and TRBJ2-1; the D is unclear. The CDR3 spans 14 residues. Germline values: CDR1 SGDLS, CDR2 YYNGEE. The V gene lost 0 bases and the J gene lost 8 bases, with 12 bases spanning the gap.

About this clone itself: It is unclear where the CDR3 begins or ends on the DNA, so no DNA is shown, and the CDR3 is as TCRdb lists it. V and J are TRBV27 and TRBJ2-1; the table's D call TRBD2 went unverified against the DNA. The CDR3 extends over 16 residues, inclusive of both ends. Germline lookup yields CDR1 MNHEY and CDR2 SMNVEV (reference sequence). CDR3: CASSSSTSGTYNEQFF.

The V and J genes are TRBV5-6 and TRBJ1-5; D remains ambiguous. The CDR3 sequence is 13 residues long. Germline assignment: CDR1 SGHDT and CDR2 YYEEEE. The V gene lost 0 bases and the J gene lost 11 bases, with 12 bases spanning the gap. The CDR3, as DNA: TGTGCCAGCAGCTTGGGGCGGGTGTTAGCCCAGCATTTT. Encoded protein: CASSLGRVLAQHF. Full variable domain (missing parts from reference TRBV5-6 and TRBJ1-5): DAGVTQSPTHLIKTRGQQVTLRCSPKSGHDTVSWYQQALGQGPQFIFQYYEEEERQRGNFPDRFSGHQFPNYSSELNVNALLLGDSALYLCASSLGRVLAQHFGDGTRLSIL.

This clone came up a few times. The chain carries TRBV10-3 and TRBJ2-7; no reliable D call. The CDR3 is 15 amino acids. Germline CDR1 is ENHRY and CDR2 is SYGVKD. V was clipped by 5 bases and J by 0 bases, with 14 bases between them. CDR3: CAISNRSLPSYEQYF. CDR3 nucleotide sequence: TGTGCCATCAGTAACCGAAGCCTGCCCTCCTACGAGCAGTACTTC.

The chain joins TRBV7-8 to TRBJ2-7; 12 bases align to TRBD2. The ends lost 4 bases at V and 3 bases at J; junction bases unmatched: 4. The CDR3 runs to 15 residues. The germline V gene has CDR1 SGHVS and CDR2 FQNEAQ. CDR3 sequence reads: CASSWTSGIFYEQYF. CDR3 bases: TGTGCCAGCAGCTGGACTAGCGGGATTTTCTACGAGCAGTACTTC.

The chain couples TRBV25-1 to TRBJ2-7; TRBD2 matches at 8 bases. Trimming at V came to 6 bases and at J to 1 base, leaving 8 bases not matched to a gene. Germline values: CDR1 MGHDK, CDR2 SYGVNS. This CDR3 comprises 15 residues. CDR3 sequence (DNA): TGTGCCAGCAGGGAAAGCGGGAGTCAATCCTACGAGCAGTACTTC. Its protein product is CASRESGSQSYEQYF.

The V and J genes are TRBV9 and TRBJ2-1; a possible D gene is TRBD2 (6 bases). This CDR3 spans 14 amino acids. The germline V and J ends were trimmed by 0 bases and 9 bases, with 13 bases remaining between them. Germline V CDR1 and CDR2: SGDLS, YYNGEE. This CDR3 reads CASSVVQAGGEQFF. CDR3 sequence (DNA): TGTGCCAGCAGCGTAGTCCAGGCCGGGGGTGAGCAGTTCTTC.

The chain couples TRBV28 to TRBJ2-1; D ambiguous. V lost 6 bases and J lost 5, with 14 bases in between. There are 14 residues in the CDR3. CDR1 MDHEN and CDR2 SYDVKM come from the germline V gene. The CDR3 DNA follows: TGTGCCAGCAGCCGCTTTGAGCCGGACAATGAGCAGTTCTTC. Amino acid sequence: CASSRFEPDNEQFF.

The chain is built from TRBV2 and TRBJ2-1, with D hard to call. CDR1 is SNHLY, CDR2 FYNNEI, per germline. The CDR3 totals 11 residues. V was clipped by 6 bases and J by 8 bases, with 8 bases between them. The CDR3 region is CASRSRDEQFF. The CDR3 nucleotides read TGTGCCAGCAGAAGTCGAGATGAGCAGTTCTTC.

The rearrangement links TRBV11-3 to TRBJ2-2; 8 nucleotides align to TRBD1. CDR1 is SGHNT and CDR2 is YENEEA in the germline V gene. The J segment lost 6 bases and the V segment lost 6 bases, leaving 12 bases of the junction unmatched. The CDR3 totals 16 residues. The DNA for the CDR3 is TGTGCCAGCAGGTCTCGACAGGGGACTGTACCCGGGGAGCTGTTTTTT. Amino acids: CASRSRQGTVPGELFF.

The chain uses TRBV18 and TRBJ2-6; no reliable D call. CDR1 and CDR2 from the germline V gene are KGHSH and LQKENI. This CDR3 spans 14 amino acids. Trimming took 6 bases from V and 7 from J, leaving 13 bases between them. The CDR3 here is CASSPDSSANVLTF. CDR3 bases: TGTGCCAGCTCCCCCGACTCCAGTGCCAACGTCCTGACTTTC.

This CDR3 is CSVEAGSSPGELFF. The CDR3 region has the DNA TGCAGCGTTGAGGCGGGGAGCTCCCCCGGGGAGCTGTTTTTT. This chain uses TRBV29-1 with TRBJ2-2, with a tentative D call TRBD2 (6 bases). V shed 3 bases and J shed 6 bases, with 14 bases lying between them. The germline CDR1 and CDR2 sequences are SQVTM and ANQGSEA. CDR3 length equals 14 residues.

CDR3 in amino acids: CASSVRSRGLLQETQYF. DNA of the CDR3: TGTGCCAGCAGCGTACGATCCAGGGGGCTCCTTCAAGAGACCCAGTACTTC. The chain combines TRBV9 with TRBJ2-5; TRBD1 matches 8 bases. J was trimmed by 2 bases and V by 1 base; bases with no gene match: 10. CDR3 size: 17 residues. Germline V lookup: CDR1 SGDLS, CDR2 YYNGEE.

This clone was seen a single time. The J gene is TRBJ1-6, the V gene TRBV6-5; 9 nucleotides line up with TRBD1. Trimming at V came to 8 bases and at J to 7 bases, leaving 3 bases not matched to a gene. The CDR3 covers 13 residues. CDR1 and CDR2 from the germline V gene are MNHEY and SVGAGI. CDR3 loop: CASRGQGNSPLHF. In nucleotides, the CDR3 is TGTGCCAGCCGCGGACAGGGGAATTCACCCCTCCACTTT.

CDR3 coding DNA: TGTGCCAGCAGAAAAGCGGGGGGCACAGATACGCAGTATTTT. As protein: CASRKAGGTDTQYF. The chain couples TRBV3-1 (or the pseudogene TRBV3-2) to TRBJ2-3, with 8 nucleotides matching TRBD2. V dropped 6 bases and J dropped 1; count of bases not matched to a gene: 3. The length of the CDR3 is 14 residues. Germline V lookup: CDR1 LGHDT, CDR2 YNNKEL (reference sequence).

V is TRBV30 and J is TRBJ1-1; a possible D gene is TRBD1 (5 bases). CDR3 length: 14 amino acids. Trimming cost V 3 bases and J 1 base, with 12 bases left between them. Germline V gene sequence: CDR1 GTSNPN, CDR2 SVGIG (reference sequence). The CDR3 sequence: CAWRIGGRNTEAFF. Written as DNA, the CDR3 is TGTGCCTGGAGGATCGGGGGACGGAACACTGAAGCTTTCTTT.

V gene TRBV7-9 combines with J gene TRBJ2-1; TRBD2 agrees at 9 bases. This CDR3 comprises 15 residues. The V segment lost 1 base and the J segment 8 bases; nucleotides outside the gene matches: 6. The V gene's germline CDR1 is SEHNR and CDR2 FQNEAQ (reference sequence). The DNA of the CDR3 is TGTGCCAGCAGCTTAGTGGCGGGAGGGCCACATGAGCAGTTCTTC. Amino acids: CASSLVAGGPHEQFF.

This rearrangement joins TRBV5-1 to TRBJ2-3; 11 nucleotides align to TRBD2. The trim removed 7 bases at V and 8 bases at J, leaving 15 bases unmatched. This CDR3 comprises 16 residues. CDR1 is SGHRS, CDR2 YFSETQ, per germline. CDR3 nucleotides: TGCGCCAGCGACCTTAGCGGGAGGGCCGATTCCGGTACGCAGTATTTT. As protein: CASDLSGRADSGTQYF. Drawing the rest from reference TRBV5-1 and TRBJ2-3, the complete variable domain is KAGVTQTPRYLIKTRGQQVTLSCSPISGHRSVSWYQQTPGQGLQFLFEYFSETQRNKGNFPGRFSGRQFSNSRSEMNVSTLELGDSALYLCASDLSGRADSGTQYFGPGTRLTVL.

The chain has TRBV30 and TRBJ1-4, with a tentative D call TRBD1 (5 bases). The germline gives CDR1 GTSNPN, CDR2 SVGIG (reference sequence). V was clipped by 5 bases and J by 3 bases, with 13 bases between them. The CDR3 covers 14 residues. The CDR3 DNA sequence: TGTGCCTGGGGACCGGGGGTGTCTAATGAAAAACTGTTTTTT. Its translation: CAWGPGVSNEKLFF.

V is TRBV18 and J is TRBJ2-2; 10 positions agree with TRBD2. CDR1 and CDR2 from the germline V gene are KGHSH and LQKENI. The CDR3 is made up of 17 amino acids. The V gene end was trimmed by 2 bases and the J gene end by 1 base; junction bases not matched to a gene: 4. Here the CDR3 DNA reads TGTGCCAGCTCACCAAGAAGCGGGAGGGGGAACACCGGGGAGCTGTTTTTT. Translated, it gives CASSPRSGRGNTGELFF.

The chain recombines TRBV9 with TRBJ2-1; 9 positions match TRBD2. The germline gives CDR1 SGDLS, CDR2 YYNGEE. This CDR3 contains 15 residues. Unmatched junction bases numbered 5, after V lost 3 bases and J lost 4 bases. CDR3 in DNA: TGTGCCAGCAGCGAGACTAGCGGAAATTACAATGAGCAGTTCTTC. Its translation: CASSETSGNYNEQFF.

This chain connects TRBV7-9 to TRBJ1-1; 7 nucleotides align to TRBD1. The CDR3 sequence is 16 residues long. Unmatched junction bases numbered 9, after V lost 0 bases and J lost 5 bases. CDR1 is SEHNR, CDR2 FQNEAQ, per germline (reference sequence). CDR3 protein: CASSLALTDRRTEAFF. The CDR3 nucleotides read TGTGCCAGCAGCTTAGCGTTAACGGACAGGAGGACTGAAGCTTTCTTT.

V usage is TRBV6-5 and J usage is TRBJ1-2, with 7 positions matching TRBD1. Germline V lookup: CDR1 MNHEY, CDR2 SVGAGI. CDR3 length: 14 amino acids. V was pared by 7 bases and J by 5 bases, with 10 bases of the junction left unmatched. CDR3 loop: CASTEGARGYGYTF. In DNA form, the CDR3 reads TGTGCCAGCACCGAAGGGGCCAGGGGGTATGGCTACACCTTC.

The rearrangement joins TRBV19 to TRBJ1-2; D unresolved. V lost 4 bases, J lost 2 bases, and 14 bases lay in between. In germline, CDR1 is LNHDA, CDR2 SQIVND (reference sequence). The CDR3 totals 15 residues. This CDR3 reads CASSTLSGGNYGYTF. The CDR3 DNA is TGTGCCAGTAGTACCCTCTCTGGCGGAAACTATGGCTACACCTTC.

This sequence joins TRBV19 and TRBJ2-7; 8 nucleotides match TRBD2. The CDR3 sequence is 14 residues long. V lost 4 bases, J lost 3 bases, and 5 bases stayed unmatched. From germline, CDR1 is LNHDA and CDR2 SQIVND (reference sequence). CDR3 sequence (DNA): TGTGCCAGTAGTACGACCGGGACTAGCTACGAGCAGTACTTC. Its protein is CASSTTGTSYEQYF.

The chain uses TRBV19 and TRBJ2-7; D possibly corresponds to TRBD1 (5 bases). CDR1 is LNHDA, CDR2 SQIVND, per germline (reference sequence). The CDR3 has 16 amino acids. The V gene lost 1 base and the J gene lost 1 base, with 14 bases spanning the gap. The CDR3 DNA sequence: TGTGCCAGTAGTATAGTTTGGGGCGAAATTTCCTACGAGCAGTACTTC. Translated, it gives CASSIVWGEISYEQYF.

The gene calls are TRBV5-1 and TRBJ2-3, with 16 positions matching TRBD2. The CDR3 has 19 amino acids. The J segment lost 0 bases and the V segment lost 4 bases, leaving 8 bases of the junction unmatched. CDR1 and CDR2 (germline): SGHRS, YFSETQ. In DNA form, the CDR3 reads TGCGCCAGCAGCCCTGGGACTAGCGGGAGGGCCGTGAGCACAGATACGCAGTATTTT. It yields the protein CASSPGTSGRAVSTDTQYF.